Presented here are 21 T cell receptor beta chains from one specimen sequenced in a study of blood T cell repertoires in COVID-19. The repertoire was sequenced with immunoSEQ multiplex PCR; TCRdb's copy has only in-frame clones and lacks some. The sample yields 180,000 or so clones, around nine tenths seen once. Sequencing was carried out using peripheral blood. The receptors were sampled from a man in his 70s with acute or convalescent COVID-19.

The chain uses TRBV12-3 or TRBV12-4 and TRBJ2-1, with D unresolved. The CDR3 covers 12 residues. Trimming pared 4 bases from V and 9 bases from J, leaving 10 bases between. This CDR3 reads CASSSSFTEQFF. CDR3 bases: TGTGCCAGCAGTTCAAGCTTCACTGAGCAGTTCTTC.

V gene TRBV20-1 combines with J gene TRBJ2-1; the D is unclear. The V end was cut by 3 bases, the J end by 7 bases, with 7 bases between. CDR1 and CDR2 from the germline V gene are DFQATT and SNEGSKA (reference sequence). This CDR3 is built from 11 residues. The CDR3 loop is CSASPGNEQFF. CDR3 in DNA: TGCAGTGCTAGCCCCGGGAATGAGCAGTTCTTC.

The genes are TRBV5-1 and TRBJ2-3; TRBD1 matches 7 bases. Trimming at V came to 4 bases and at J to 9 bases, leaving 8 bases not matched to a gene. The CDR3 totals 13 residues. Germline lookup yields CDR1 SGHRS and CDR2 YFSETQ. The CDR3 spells CASSEEGAGTQYF. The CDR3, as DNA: TGCGCCAGCAGCGAAGAGGGGGCAGGCACGCAGTATTTT.

This CDR3 reads CASSQGGGGSNEKLFF. CDR3 bases: TGTGCCAGCAGCCAGGGCGGGGGCGGTTCTAATGAAAAACTGTTTTTT. The V call is TRBV14, the J call TRBJ1-4; weak D call: TRBD1 (6 bases). The germline V and J ends were trimmed by 3 bases and 3 bases, with 14 bases remaining between them. This CDR3 comprises 16 residues. The germline V gene encodes CDR1 SGHDN and CDR2 FVKESK.

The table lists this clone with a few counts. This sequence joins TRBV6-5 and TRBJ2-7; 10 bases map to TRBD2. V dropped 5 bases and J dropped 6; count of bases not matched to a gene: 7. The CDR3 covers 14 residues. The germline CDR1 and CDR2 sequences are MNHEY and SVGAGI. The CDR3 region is CASSLGASGSEQYF. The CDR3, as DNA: TGTGCCAGCAGTCTGGGGGCTAGCGGGAGCGAGCAGTACTTC.

The CDR3, as DNA: TGTGCCAGCAGCGCGGACAGGGGGATAATGAGTCAGCCCCAGCATTTT. Protein: CASSADRGIMSQPQHF. This chain links TRBV5-8 with TRBJ1-5; 10 bases are shared with TRBD1. The germline CDR1 and CDR2 sequences are SGHTS and YDEGEE. CDR3 size: 16 residues. The J segment lost 6 bases and the V segment lost 4 bases, leaving 10 bases of the junction unmatched.

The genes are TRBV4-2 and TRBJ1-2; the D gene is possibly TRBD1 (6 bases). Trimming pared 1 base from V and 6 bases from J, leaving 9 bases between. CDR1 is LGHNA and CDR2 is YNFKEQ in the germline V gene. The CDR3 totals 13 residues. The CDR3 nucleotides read TGTGCCAGCAGCCAAGCCCCAGGGGATGGCTACACCTTC. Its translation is CASSQAPGDGYTF.

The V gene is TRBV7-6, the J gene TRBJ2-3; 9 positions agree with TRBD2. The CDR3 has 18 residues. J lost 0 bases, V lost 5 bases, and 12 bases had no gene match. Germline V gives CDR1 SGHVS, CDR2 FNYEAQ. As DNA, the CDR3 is TGTGCCAGCAGCCGACGGGGAGCGGGGGGTTCTAGCACAGATACGCAGTATTTT. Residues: CASSRRGAGGSSTDTQYF.

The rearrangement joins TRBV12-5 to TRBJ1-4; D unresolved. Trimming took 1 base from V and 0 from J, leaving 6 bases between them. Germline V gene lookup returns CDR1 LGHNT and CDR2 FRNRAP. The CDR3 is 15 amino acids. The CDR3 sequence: CASGLGLSTNEKLFF. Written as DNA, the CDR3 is TGTGCTAGTGGTTTGGGACTCTCAACTAATGAAAAACTGTTTTTT. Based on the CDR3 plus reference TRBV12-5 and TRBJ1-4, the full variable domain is DARVTQTPRHKVTEMGQEVTMRCQPILGHNTVFWYRQTMMQGLELLAYFRNRAPLDDSGMPKDRFSAEMPDATLATLKIQPSEPRDSAVYFCASGLGLSTNEKLFFGSGTQLSVL.

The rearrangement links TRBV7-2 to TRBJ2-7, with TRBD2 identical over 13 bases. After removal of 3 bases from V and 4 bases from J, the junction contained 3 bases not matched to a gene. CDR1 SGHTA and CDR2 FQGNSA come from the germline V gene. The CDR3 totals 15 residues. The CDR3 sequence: CASSFQLAGGYEQYF. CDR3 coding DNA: TGTGCCAGCAGCTTCCAACTAGCGGGAGGGTACGAGCAGTACTTC.

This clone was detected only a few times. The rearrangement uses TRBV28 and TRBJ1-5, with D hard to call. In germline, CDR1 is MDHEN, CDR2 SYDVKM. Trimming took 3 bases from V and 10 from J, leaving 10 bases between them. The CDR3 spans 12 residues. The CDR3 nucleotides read TGTGCCAGCAGTTTGATGTCAGGACCCCAGCATTTT. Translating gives CASSLMSGPQHF.

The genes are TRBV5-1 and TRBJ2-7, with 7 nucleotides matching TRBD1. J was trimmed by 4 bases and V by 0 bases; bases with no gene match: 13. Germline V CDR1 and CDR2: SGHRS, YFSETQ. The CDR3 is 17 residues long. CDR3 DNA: TGCGCCAGCAGCTTGGGACAGGGATCAGTTTTAGTGTACGAGCAGTACTTC. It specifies CASSLGQGSVLVYEQYF.

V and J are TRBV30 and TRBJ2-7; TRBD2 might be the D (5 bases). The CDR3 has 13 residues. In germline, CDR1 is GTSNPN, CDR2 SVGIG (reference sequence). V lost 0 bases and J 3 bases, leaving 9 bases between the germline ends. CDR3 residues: CAWSVLGIYEQYF. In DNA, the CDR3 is TGTGCCTGGAGTGTACTAGGAATCTACGAGCAGTACTTC.

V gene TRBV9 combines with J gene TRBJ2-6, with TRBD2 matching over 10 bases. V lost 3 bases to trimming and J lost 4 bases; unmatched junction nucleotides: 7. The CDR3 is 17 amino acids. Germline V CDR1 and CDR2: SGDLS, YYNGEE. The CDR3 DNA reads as TGTGCCAGCAGCGAAAGCGGGGGGGCTAGAGGGGCCAACGTCCTGACTTTC. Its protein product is CASSESGGARGANVLTF.

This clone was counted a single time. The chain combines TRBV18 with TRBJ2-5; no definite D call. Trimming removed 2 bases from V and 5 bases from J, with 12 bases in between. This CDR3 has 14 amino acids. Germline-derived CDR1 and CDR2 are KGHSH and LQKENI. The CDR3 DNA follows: TGTGCCAGCTCACCAGACGAAGTCAGGGAGACCCAGTACTTC. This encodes CASSPDEVRETQYF.

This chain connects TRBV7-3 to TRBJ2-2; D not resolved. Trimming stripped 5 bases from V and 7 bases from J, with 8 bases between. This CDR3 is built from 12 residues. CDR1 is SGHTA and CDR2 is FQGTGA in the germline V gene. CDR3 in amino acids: CASSPISGELFF. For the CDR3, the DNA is TGTGCCAGCAGCCCCATCAGCGGGGAGCTGTTTTTT.

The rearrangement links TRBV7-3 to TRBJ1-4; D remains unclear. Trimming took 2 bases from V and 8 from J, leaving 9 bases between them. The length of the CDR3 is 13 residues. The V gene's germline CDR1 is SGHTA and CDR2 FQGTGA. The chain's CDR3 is CASSLLNGEKLFF. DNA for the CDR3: TGTGCCAGCAGCTTATTGAACGGGGAAAAACTGTTTTTT.

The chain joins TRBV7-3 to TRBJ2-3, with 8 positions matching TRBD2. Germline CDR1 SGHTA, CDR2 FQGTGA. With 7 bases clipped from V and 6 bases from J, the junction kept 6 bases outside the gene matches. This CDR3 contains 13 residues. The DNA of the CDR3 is TGTGCCAGCAAGTTAGCGGGGTCGGATACGCAGTATTTT. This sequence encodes CASKLAGSDTQYF.

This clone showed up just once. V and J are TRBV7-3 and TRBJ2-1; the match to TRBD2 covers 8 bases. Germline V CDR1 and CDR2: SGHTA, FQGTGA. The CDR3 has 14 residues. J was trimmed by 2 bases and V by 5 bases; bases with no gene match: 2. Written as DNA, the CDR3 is TGTGCCAGCAGCCTGGGACTAGCCTACAATGAGCAGTTCTTC. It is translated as CASSLGLAYNEQFF.

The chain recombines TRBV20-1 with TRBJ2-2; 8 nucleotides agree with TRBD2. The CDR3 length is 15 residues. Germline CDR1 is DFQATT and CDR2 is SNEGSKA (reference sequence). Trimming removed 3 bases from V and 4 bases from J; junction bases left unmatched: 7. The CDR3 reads CSASRLAGRTGELFF. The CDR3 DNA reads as TGCAGTGCTAGTCGGTTAGCGGGACGCACCGGGGAGCTGTTTTTT.

The CDR3 protein is CASSDPGKNSPLHF. The CDR3 DNA reads TGTGCCAGCAGCGATCCGGGAAAAAATTCACCCCTCCACTTT. J is TRBJ1-6 and V is TRBV9, with unresolved D. The V end lost 3 bases, the J end lost 7 bases, and 11 bases lay between the germline ends. The germline gives CDR1 SGDLS, CDR2 YYNGEE. This CDR3 is 14 amino acids long.